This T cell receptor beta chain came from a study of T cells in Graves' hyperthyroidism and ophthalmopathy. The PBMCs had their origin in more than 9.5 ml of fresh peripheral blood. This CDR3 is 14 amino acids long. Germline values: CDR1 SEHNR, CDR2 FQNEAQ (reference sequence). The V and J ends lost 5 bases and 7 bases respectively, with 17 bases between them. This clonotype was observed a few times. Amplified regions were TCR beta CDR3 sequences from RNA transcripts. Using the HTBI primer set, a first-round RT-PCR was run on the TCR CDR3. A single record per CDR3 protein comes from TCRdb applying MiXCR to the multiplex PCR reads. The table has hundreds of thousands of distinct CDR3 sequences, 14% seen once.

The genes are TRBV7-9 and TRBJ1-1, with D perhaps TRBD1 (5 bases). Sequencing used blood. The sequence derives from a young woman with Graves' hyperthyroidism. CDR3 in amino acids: CASSPGLGDREAFF. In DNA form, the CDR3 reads TGTGCCAGCAGCCCTGGACTGGGGGACCGTGAAGCTTTCTTT.